Shown below are 28 T cell receptor beta chains from a single sample sequenced in a study of control samples from healthy donors and cancer patients. The data were produced by immunoSEQ multiplex PCR, yet TCRdb's version contains in-frame clones alone and is incomplete. The sample lists 90,000 or so clones, over 80% occurring once. The sequenced sample consisted of blood. These receptors were collected from a man aged 30 to 39 in good health.

This rearrangement joins TRBV7-2 to TRBJ1-1; D is ambiguous. V lost 3 bases and J 8 bases, leaving 10 bases between the germline ends. CDR3 size: 12 residues. Germline-derived CDR1 and CDR2 are SGHTA and FQGNSA. The CDR3 DNA is TGTGCCAGCAGCTTCCCAGGTTGGGAAGCTTTCTTT. Protein sequence: CASSFPGWEAFF.

The CDR3 protein is CSGTKWTGIGEQFF. CDR3 nucleotides: TGCAGCGGTACGAAATGGACCGGTATAGGGGAGCAGTTCTTC. This chain joins TRBV29-1 and TRBJ2-1, with D unclear. Germline V gene data show CDR1 as SQVTM and CDR2 as ANQGSEA. The CDR3 length is 14 residues. Trimming left V 7 bases short and J 10 bases short, with 23 bases between.

The rearrangement uses TRBV10-3 and TRBJ1-3; no clear D. Germline V gene sequence: CDR1 ENHRY, CDR2 SYGVKD. The CDR3 spans 13 residues. V was cut by 7 bases and J by 0 bases, with 7 bases left in between. The CDR3 is CAIKYSSGNTIYF. CDR3 nucleotide sequence: TGTGCCATCAAGTACAGCTCTGGAAACACCATATATTTT.

This sequence joins TRBV2 and TRBJ2-5, with D perhaps being TRBD1 or TRBD2 (6 bases each). Germline assignment: CDR1 SNHLY and CDR2 FYNNEI. The germline V and J ends were trimmed by 2 bases and 1 base, with 11 bases remaining between them. The CDR3 covers 15 residues. DNA of the CDR3: TGTGCCAGCAGTGAATCGGGGGACATCCAAGAGACCCAGTACTTC. Amino acid sequence: CASSESGDIQETQYF.

The chain uses TRBV19 and TRBJ2-1; 9 bases are shared with TRBD1. The CDR3 runs to 15 residues. The V segment lost 0 bases and the J segment 3 bases; nucleotides outside the gene matches: 0. The germline gives CDR1 LNHDA, CDR2 SQIVND (reference sequence). Here the CDR3 DNA reads TGTGCCAGTAGTATAGAGACAGGGGGCTACAATGAGCAGTTCTTC. It yields the protein CASSIETGGYNEQFF. The full variable domain, in which reference TRBV19 and TRBJ2-1 provide the parts outside the CDR3, is DGGITQSPKYLFRKEGQNVTLSCEQNLNHDAMYWYRQDPGQGLRLIYYSQIVNDFQKGDIAEGYSVSREKKESFPLTVTSAQKNPTAFYLCASSIETGGYNEQFFGPGTRLTVL.

The CDR3 sequence: CASSSGQTNQPQHF. As DNA, the CDR3 is TGTGCCAGCAGTTCGGGACAGACCAATCAGCCCCAGCATTTT. The V and J genes are TRBV6-2 or TRBV6-3 and TRBJ1-5; TRBD1 matches at 7 bases. Trimming at V came to 4 bases and at J to 3 bases, leaving 3 bases not matched to a gene. The germline V gene encodes CDR1 MNHEY and CDR2 SVGEGT. The CDR3 sequence is 14 residues long.

This chain links TRBV7-8 with TRBJ2-2; D is unclear. V lost 5 bases to trimming and J lost 9 bases, with 7 bases between them. Germline V CDR1 and CDR2: SGHVS, FQNEAQ. The CDR3 sequence is 11 residues long. Here the CDR3 DNA reads TGTGCCAGCAGCGCCGTACGGGAGCTGTTTTTT. Translated: CASSAVRELFF.

The chain employs TRBV30 and TRBJ1-4; TRBD1 matches 8 bases. V lost 3 bases to trimming and J lost 8 bases; unmatched junction nucleotides: 11. From germline, CDR1 is GTSNPN and CDR2 SVGIG (reference sequence). The CDR3 totals 15 residues. CDR3 sequence reads: CAWSADRAKGEKLFF. The CDR3 coding sequence is TGTGCCTGGAGCGCGGACAGGGCAAAGGGAGAAAAACTGTTTTTT.

A few counts support this clone. This chain links TRBV6-2 or TRBV6-3 with TRBJ1-5; no definite D call. From germline, CDR1 is MNHEY and CDR2 SVGEGT. The ends were cut back, 6 bases at V and 7 bases at J, with 13 bases in the middle. The CDR3 is 13 residues long. As DNA, the CDR3 is TGTGCCAGCAGCCAGCAGAGGGTCCAGCCCCAGCATTTT. Protein: CASSQQRVQPQHF.

CDR3 region: CASSQGTRYEQYF. The CDR3 nucleotides are TGTGCCAGCAGTCAGGGGACAAGATACGAGCAGTACTTC. The J gene is TRBJ2-7, the V gene TRBV6-5, with D tentatively TRBD1 (6 bases). The CDR3 runs 13 residues. The germline CDR1 and CDR2 sequences are MNHEY and SVGAGI. Deletions cut 5 bases from V and 4 bases from J, with 12 bases between.

The gene calls are TRBV3-1 (or the pseudogene TRBV3-2) and TRBJ2-2; TRBD1 matches 7 bases. J lost 1 base, V lost 4 bases, and 6 bases had no gene match. CDR1 is LGHDT, CDR2 YNNKEL, per germline (reference sequence). The CDR3 loop spans 16 amino acids. CDR3 coding DNA: TGTGCCAGCAGCCCGGGACAGTCATGGAACACCGGGGAGCTGTTTTTT. Amino acids: CASSPGQSWNTGELFF.

The chain joins TRBV6-4 to TRBJ1-2; 10 positions match TRBD1. Trimming at V came to 9 bases and at J to 7 bases, leaving 8 bases not matched to a gene. CDR3 length equals 13 residues. Germline V gene sequence: CDR1 MRHNA, CDR2 SNTAGT. The CDR3 here is CASRPGTGVGYTF. The CDR3 coding sequence is TGTGCCAGTCGACCTGGGACAGGGGTTGGCTACACCTTC.

The chain has TRBV5-1 and TRBJ1-2; D uncertain. Trimming removed 4 bases from V and 7 bases from J, with 17 bases in between. The CDR3 totals 14 residues. The germline gives CDR1 SGHRS, CDR2 YFSETQ. The CDR3 region has the DNA TGCGCCAGCAGCCGAGCGGATCCAGTTTCTGGCTACACCTTC. Amino acid sequence: CASSRADPVSGYTF.

The CDR3 protein is CASSPDPGQGRKLFF. In DNA form, the CDR3 reads TGCGCCAGCAGCCCGGACCCGGGACAGGGGAGAAAACTGTTTTTT. The chain carries TRBV4-1 and TRBJ1-4, with 10 nucleotides matching TRBD1. Germline V gives CDR1 MGHRA, CDR2 YSYEKL. V gave up 4 bases and J gave up 10 bases; unmatched junction bases: 9. This CDR3 has 15 amino acids.

The rearrangement joins TRBV7-3 to TRBJ2-3, with a weak D call TRBD2 (6 bases). This CDR3 is built from 17 residues. Trimming took 1 base from V and 2 from J, leaving 16 bases between them. Per germline, CDR1 SGHTA and CDR2 FQGTGA. Here the CDR3 DNA reads TGTGCCAGCAGCTTAATGAGTAGCGGACCTTACACAGATACGCAGTATTTT. Its protein product is CASSLMSSGPYTDTQYF.

The chain joins TRBV28 to TRBJ1-2; D might be TRBD1 (5 bases). The germline gives CDR1 MDHEN, CDR2 SYDVKM. This CDR3 has 15 amino acids. V was clipped by 3 bases and J by 7 bases, with 18 bases between them. CDR3: CASSFRGLSLPGYTF. DNA of the CDR3: TGTGCCAGCAGTTTTAGGGGACTTAGTTTACCTGGCTACACCTTC.

The V and J genes are TRBV19 and TRBJ2-7, with D possibly being TRBD2 (5 bases). The CDR3 is 13 amino acids. The germline CDR1 and CDR2 sequences are LNHDA and SQIVND (reference sequence). The V end lost 2 bases, the J end lost 5 bases, and 10 bases lay between the germline ends. CDR3 region: CASSISAGNEQYF. The CDR3 DNA follows: TGTGCCAGTAGTATATCGGCCGGGAACGAGCAGTACTTC. The full variable domain, rest sourced from reference TRBV19 and TRBJ2-7, is DGGITQSPKYLFRKEGQNVTLSCEQNLNHDAMYWYRQDPGQGLRLIYYSQIVNDFQKGDIAEGYSVSREKKESFPLTVTSAQKNPTAFYLCASSISAGNEQYFGPGTRLTVT.

The chain recombines TRBV28 with TRBJ1-6, with 7 bases identical to TRBD1. The CDR3 runs 15 residues. Germline lookup yields CDR1 MDHEN and CDR2 SYDVKM. Losses at the gene ends were 6 bases for V and 9 bases for J; bases not matched to a gene: 11. The CDR3 is CASRGQSGMSSPLHF. The CDR3, as DNA: TGTGCCAGCAGGGGACAGTCGGGGATGAGTTCACCCCTCCACTTT.

The chain combines TRBV18 with TRBJ2-5, with D perhaps TRBD1 or TRBD2 (6 bases each). CDR1 is KGHSH and CDR2 is LQKENI in the germline V gene. This CDR3 is 18 amino acids long. Trimming took 8 bases from V and 3 from J, leaving 28 bases between them. CDR3 amino acids: CASTRDTAIGIWEETQYF. The CDR3 DNA reads TGTGCCAGCACGCGGGACACTGCAATCGGAATTTGGGAAGAGACCCAGTACTTC.

A few counts support this clone. CDR3 amino acids: CASSQGAGRDYGYTF. The CDR3 nucleotides read TGTGCCAGCAGCCAAGGGGCAGGGCGCGACTATGGCTACACCTTC. The V gene is TRBV3-1 (or the pseudogene TRBV3-2), the J gene TRBJ1-2; D possibly corresponds to TRBD1 (5 bases). Deletions cut 1 base from V and 3 bases from J, with 12 bases between. Germline V gene lookup returns CDR1 LGHDT and CDR2 YNNKEL (reference sequence). There are 15 residues in the CDR3.

The genes are TRBV11-3 and TRBJ2-3; no firm D call. The V gene lost 0 bases and the J gene lost 6 bases, with 10 bases spanning the gap. Germline assignment: CDR1 SGHNT and CDR2 YENEEA. The CDR3 loop spans 14 amino acids. The CDR3 loop reads CASSLEAPPDTQYF. In nucleotides, the CDR3 is TGTGCCAGCAGCTTAGAAGCCCCCCCTGATACGCAGTATTTT.

The chain recombines TRBV6-4 with TRBJ1-5; a weak D match, TRBD1 (5 bases). This CDR3 region has 17 residues. Between the trimmed V and J ends, which lost 3 bases and 0 bases, there was a span of 15 bases. Germline V CDR1 and CDR2: MRHNA, SNTAGT. Here the CDR3 reads CASSDPPGDHSNQPQHF. The DNA of the CDR3 is TGTGCCAGCAGTGATCCCCCGGGGGATCATAGCAATCAGCCCCAGCATTTT.

This clone was picked up many times. The V gene is TRBV7-9, the J gene TRBJ2-2; no clear D. This CDR3 comprises 15 residues. Germline V CDR1 and CDR2: SEHNR, FQNEAQ (reference sequence). Trimming shortened V by 5 bases and J by 1 base, and 11 bases separated the two germline ends. The CDR3 is CASSPGLQNTGELFF. The CDR3 DNA follows: TGTGCCAGCAGCCCGGGCCTCCAGAACACCGGGGAGCTGTTTTTT.

This clone was observed a handful of times. The rearrangement joins TRBV27 to TRBJ1-4; a possible D gene is TRBD1 (6 bases). The CDR3 runs 15 residues. Germline V CDR1 and CDR2: MNHEY, SMNVEV (reference sequence). Trimming cost V 0 bases and J 7 bases, with 12 bases left between them. The CDR3 here is CASSLSWGAGEKLFF. In DNA form, the CDR3 reads TGTGCCAGCAGTTTATCATGGGGGGCCGGTGAAAAACTGTTTTTT.

The V call is TRBV28, the J call TRBJ1-3; no reliable D call. V dropped 6 bases and J dropped 0 bases, with 12 bases sitting between them. Germline V gives CDR1 MDHEN, CDR2 SYDVKM. CDR3 size: 15 residues. The CDR3 region has the DNA TGTGCCAGCAGCTCAAGACCTAGCTCTGGAAACACCATATATTTT. Protein: CASSSRPSSGNTIYF.

The chain carries TRBV19 and TRBJ2-5; 8 bases agree with TRBD1. The CDR3 is 12 amino acids. Germline-derived CDR1 and CDR2 are LNHDA and SQIVND (reference sequence). V gave up 10 bases and J gave up 5 bases; unmatched junction bases: 6. The CDR3 DNA follows: TGTGCCACCCGGACAGGGCAGGAGACCCAGTACTTC. Translated, it gives CATRTGQETQYF.

The chain links TRBV6-1 to TRBJ1-5; D is unclear. In germline, CDR1 is MNHNS, CDR2 SASEGT. This CDR3 has 14 amino acids. V lost 2 bases and J 7 bases, leaving 12 bases between the germline ends. The DNA for the CDR3 is TGTGCCAGCAGTGAAACCTTAGGGAGACAGCCCCAGCATTTT. Its protein is CASSETLGRQPQHF.

This rearrangement joins TRBV7-3 to TRBJ2-7, with 7 positions matching TRBD1. The CDR3 has 13 amino acids. From germline, CDR1 is SGHTA and CDR2 FQGTGA. Trimming removed 1 base from V and 6 bases from J; junction bases left unmatched: 3. CDR3 DNA: TGTGCCAGCAGCTTAAAAGGGGGCGGCGAGCAGTACTTC. It is translated as CASSLKGGGEQYF.